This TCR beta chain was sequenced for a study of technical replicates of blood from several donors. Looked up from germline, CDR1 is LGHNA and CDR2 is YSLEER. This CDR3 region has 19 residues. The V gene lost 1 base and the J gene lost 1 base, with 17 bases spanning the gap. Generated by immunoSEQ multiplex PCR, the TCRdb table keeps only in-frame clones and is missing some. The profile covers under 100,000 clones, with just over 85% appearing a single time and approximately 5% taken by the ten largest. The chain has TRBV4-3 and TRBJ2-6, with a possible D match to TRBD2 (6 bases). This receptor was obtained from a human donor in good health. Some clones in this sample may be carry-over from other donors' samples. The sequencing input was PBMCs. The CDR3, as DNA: TGCGCCAGCAGCCAAGGTCCGCGGGGAATGATGTCTGGGGCCAACGTCCTGACTTTC. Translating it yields CASSQGPRGMMSGANVLTF.